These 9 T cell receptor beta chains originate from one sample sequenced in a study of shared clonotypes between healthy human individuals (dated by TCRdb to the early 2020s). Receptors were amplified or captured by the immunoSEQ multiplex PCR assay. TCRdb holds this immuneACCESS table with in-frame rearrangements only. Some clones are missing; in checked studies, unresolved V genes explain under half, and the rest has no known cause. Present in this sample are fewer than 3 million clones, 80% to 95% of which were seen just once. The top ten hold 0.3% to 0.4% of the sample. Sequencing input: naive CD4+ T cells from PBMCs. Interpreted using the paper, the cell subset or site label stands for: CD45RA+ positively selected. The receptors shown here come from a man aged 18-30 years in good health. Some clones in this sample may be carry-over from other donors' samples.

The chain's CDR3 is CASSTGMRGGTEAFF. The CDR3, as DNA: TGTGCCAGCAGCACCGGAATGAGGGGAGGCACTGAAGCTTTCTTT. The V call is TRBV28, the J call TRBJ1-1; TRBD1 might be the D (5 bases). V lost 6 bases, J lost 4 bases, and 18 bases lay in between. Germline-derived CDR1 and CDR2 are MDHEN and SYDVKM. The CDR3 is 15 residues long.

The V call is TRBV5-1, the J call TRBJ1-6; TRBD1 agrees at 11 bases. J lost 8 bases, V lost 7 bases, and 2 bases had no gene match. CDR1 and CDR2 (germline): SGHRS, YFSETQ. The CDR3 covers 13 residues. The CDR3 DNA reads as TGCGCCAGCGGGGACAGGGGGGATTCACCCCTCCACTTT. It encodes CASGDRGDSPLHF.

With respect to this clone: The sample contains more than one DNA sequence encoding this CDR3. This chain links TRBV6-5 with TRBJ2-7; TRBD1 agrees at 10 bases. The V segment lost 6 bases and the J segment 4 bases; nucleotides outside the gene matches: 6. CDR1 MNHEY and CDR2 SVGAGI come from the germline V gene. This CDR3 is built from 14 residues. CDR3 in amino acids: CASSPDRGRYEQYF. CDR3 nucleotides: TGTGCCAGCAGCCCGGACAGGGGGAGGTACGAGCAGTACTTC.

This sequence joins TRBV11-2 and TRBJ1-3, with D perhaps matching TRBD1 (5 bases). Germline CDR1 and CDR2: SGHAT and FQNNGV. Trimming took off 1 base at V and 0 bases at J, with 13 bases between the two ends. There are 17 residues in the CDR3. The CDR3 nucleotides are TGTGCCAGCAGCTTAGTTCGGGGCGGAAGCTCTGGAAACACCATATATTTT. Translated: CASSLVRGGSSGNTIYF.

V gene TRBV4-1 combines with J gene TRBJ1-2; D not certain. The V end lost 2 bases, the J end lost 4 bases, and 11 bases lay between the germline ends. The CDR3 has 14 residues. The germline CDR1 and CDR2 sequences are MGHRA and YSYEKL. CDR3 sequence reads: CASSQTEGGYGYTF. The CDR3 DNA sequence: TGCGCCAGCAGCCAAACTGAGGGTGGCTATGGCTACACCTTC.

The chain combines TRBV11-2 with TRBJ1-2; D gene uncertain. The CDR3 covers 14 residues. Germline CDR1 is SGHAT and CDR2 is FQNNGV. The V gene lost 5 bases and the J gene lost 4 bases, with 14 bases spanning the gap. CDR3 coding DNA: TGTGCCAGCAGCCTCAATGGGCAATTCTATGGCTACACCTTC. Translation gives CASSLNGQFYGYTF.

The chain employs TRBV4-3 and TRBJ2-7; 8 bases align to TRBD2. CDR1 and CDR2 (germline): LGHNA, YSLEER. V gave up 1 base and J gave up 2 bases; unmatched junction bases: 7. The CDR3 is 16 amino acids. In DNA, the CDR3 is TGCGCCAGCAGCCAAGGGTTGACTAGCGAGCCCTACGAGCAGTACTTC. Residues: CASSQGLTSEPYEQYF.

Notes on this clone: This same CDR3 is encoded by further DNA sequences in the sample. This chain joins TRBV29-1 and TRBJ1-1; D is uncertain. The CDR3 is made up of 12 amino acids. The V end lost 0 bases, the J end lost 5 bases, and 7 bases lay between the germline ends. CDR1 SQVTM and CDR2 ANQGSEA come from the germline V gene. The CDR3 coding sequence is TGCAGCGTTGAAGATCCGGGGACTGAAGCTTTCTTT. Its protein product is CSVEDPGTEAFF.

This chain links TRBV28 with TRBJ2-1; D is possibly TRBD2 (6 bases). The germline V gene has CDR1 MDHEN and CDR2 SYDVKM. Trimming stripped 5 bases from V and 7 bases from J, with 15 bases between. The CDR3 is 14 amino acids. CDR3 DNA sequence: TGTGCCAGCAGTCCTCACGGGGGATGGAATGAGCAGTTCTTC. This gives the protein CASSPHGGWNEQFF.